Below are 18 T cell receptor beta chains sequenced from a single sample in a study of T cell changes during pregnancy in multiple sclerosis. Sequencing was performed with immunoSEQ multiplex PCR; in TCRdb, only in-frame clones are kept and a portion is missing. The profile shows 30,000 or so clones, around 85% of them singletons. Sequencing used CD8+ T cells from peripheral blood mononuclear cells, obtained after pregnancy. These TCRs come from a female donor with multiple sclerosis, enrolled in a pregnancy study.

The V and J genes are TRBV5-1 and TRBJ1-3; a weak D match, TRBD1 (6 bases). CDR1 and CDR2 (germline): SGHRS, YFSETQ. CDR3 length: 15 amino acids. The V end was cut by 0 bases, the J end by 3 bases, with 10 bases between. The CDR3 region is CASSLDGGSGNTIYF. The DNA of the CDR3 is TGCGCCAGCAGCTTGGATGGGGGCAGTGGAAACACCATATATTTT. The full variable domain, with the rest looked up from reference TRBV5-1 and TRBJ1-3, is KAGVTQTPRYLIKTRGQQVTLSCSPISGHRSVSWYQQTPGQGLQFLFEYFSETQRNKGNFPGRFSGRQFSNSRSEMNVSTLELGDSALYLCASSLDGGSGNTIYFGEGSWLTVV.

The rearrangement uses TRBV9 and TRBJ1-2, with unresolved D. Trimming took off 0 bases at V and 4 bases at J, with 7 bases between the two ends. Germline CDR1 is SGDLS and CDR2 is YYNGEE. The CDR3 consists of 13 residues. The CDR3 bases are TGTGCCAGCAGCGTAGGAGGCAGCTATGGCTACACCTTC. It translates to CASSVGGSYGYTF.

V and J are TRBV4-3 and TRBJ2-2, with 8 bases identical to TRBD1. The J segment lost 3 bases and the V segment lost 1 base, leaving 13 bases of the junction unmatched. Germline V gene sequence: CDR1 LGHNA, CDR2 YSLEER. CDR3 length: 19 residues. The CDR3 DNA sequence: TGCGCCAGCAGCCAAGCATCCGGACAGGGTCTTACCGACACCGGGGAGCTGTTTTTT. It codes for CASSQASGQGLTDTGELFF.

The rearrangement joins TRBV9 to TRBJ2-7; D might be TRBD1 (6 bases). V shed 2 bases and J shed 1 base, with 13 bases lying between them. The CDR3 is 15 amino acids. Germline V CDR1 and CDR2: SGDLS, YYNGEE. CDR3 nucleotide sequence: TGTGCCAGCAGCGTGGAGAGGGACACTTCCTACGAGCAGTACTTC. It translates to CASSVERDTSYEQYF.

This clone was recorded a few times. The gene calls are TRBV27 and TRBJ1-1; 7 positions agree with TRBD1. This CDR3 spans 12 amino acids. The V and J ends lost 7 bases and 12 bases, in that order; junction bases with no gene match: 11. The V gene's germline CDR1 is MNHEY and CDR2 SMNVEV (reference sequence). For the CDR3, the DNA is TGTGCCAGCAACTTTACAGGGGCAGTATCTTTCTTT. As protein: CASNFTGAVSFF.

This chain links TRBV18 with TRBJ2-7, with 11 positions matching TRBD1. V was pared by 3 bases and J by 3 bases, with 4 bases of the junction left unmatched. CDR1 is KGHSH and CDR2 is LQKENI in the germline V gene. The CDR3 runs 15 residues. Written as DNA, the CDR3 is TGTGCCAGCTCACCGGGACAGGGGGGCGACTACGAGCAGTACTTC. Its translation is CASSPGQGGDYEQYF.

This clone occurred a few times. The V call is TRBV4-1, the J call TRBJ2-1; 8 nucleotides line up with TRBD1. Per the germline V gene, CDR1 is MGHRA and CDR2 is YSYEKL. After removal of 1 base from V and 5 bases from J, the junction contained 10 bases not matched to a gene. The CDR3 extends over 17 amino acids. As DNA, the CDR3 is TGCGCCAGCAGCCAAGGGCCAGGGGGCTACTCTAACAATGAGCAGTTCTTC. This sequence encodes CASSQGPGGYSNNEQFF.

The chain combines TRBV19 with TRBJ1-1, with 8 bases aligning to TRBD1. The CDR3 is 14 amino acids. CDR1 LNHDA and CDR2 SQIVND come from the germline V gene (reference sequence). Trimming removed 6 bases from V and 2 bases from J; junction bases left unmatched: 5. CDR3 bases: TGTGCCAGTAGGATCCAGGGGGCAAACACTGAAGCTTTCTTT. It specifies CASRIQGANTEAFF.

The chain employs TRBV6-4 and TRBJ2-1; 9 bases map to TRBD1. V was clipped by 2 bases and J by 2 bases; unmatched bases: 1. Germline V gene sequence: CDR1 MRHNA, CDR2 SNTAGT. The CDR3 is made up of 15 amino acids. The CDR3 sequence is CASSDGDRAYNEQFF. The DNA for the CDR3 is TGTGCCAGCAGTGACGGGGACAGGGCCTACAATGAGCAGTTCTTC.

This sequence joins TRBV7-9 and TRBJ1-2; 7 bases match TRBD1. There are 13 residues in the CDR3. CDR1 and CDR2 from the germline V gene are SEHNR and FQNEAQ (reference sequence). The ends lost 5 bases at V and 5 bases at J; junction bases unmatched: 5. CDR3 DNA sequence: TGTGCCAGCAGCAATGGGACAGAGTATGGCTACACCTTC. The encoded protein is CASSNGTEYGYTF.

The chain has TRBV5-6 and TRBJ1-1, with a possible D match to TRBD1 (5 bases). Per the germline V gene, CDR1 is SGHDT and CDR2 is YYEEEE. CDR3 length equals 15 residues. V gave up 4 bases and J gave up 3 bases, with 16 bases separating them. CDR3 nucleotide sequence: TGTGCCAGCAGCCCGAACAGGTTTCGAGACACTGAAGCTTTCTTT. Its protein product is CASSPNRFRDTEAFF. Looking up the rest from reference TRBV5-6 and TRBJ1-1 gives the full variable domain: DAGVTQSPTHLIKTRGQQVTLRCSPKSGHDTVSWYQQALGQGPQFIFQYYEEEERQRGNFPDRFSGHQFPNYSSELNVNALLLGDSALYLCASSPNRFRDTEAFFGQGTRLTVV.

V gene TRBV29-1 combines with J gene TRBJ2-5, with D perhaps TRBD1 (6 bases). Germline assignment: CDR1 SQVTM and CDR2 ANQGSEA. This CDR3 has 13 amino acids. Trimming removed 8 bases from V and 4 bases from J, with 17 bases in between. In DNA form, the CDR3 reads TGCAGCTTCCACACAGGGAAGGGAGAGACCCAGTACTTC. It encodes CSFHTGKGETQYF.

CDR3 nucleotides: TGTGCCAGCAGTCTTCACTACGGACAGGGGGACAATGAGCAGTTCTTC. It specifies CASSLHYGQGDNEQFF. The chain couples TRBV27 to TRBJ2-1; TRBD1 aligns across 10 bases. Germline CDR1 is MNHEY and CDR2 is SMNVEV (reference sequence). Losses at the gene ends were 5 bases for V and 5 bases for J; bases not matched to a gene: 9. The CDR3 totals 16 residues.

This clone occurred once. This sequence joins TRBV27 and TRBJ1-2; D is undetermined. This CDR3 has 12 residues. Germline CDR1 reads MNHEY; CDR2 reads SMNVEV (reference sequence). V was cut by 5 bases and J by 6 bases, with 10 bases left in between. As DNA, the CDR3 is TGTGCCAGCAGTCGAGACTTAAATGGCTACACCTTC. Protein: CASSRDLNGYTF.

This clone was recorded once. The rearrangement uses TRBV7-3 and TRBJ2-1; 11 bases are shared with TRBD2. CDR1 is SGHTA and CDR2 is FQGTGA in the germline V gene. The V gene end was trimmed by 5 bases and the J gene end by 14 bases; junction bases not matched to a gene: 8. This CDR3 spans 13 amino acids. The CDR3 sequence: CASSILAGGWEFF. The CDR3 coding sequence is TGTGCCAGCAGCATCCTAGCGGGGGGCTGGGAGTTCTTC.

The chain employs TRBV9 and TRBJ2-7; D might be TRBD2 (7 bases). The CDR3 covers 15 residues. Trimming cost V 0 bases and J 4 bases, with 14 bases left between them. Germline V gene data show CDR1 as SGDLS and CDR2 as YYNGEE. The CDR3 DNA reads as TGTGCCAGCAGCGTAGGCGGGGGCCCCCCGTACGAGCAGTACTTC. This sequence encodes CASSVGGGPPYEQYF.

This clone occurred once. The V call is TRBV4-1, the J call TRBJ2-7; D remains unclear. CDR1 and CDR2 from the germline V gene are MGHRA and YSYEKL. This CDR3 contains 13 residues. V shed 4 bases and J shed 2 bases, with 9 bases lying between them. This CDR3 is CASSRDPAYEQYF. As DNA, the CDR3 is TGCGCCAGCAGCCGAGACCCAGCCTACGAGCAGTACTTC.

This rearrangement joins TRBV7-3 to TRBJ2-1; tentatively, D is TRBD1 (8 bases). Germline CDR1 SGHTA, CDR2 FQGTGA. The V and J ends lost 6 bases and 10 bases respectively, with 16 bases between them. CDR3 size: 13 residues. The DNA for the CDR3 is TGTGCCAGCAGTCCTACAGGGGGAGGGGAGCAGTTCTTC. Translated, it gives CASSPTGGGEQFF.